This TCR beta chain was found in a study of T-cell reconstitution after alpha-beta-depleted transplantation in children. On this clonotype: Its antigen is unidentified.

A TCRbeta library incorporating unique molecular identifiers was prepared. TCRdb reprocessed the PCR reads via MiXCR and lists one record per CDR3 protein. Among 700,000 to 950,000 distinct CDR3 sequences listed, roughly 16% were seen once. Study-level results: Where some patients showed high TCRbeta diversity at day 60, it came from recipient T cells and thymic progenitors that had survived. The origin of alpha-beta T cells about two months after transplant was reportedly several hundred expanded graft clones. After one year, T-cell counts and TCRbeta diversity mostly came from new T cells.

J gave up 2 bases and V 4 bases, and 9 bases lay outside the gene matches. This CDR3 region has 16 residues. Per germline, CDR1 PRHDT and CDR2 FYEKMQ (reference sequence). Sample: PBMCs, mostly from graft donor cells, taken 360 days after TCRalphabeta/CD19-depleted stem cell transplant. V is TRBV13 and J is TRBJ2-5, with 8 bases matching TRBD2. The source is a male patient younger than 18 who had a stem cell transplant for acute lymphoblastic leukemia, so the T cells may come from the graft donor. For the CDR3, the DNA is TGTGCCAGCAGCTCCGCCCCGACTAGCGAACAAGAGACCCAGTACTTC. Translation gives CASSSAPTSEQETQYF.